The clone carrying this T cell receptor (beta chain) was observed many times. Lesional scalp punch biopsies and peripheral blood came from alopecia areata patients. This record comes from a study of CD8+ T cells in alopecia areata. Germline V gives CDR1 LNHDA, CDR2 SQIVND (reference sequence). The V and J ends lost 5 bases and 4 bases, in that order; junction bases with no gene match: 13. CDR3 length: 17 residues. Reverse transcription of extracted RNA yielded cDNA, which provided the sequencing template. Profiled with immunoSEQ multiplex PCR; TCRdb holds only in-frame clones, not every one. The sample holds about 150,000 clones, less than 65% seen once.

V and J are TRBV19 and TRBJ2-1; 8 bases map to TRBD2. Sample: CD8+ T cells sorted from blood, taken at week 0. The clonotype comes from a human donor with alopecia areata. The CDR3, as DNA: TGTGCCAGTAGTCCTAAGGGACTAGAGGTTCTTTACAATGAGCAGTTCTTC. It encodes CASSPKGLEVLYNEQFF.